Given below is one T cell receptor beta chain in context. These data are taken from a study of T cell changes during pregnancy in multiple sclerosis. Clones were sequenced by immunoSEQ multiplex PCR, and TCRdb holds only the in-frame ones, with some missing. The sample lists fewer than 50,000 clones, more than 85% seen once, with 5% to 6% in the top ten. Sequencing was performed on CD8+ T cells from peripheral blood mononuclear cells, taken in the third trimester of pregnancy. The receptor was derived from a female donor with multiple sclerosis, enrolled in a pregnancy study.

CDR3 nucleotides: TGCGCCAGCAGCCAAGATCTGGGGGGGGGATACTATGGCTACACCTTC. It codes for CASSQDLGGGYYGYTF. The genes are TRBV4-3 and TRBJ1-2, with D possibly matching TRBD1 (5 bases). This CDR3 comprises 16 residues. Germline CDR1 and CDR2: LGHNA and YSLEER. V lost 0 bases and J 3 bases, leaving 14 bases between the germline ends.